Below are 27 T cell receptor beta chains sequenced from a single sample in a study of blood T cell repertoires in COVID-19. Profiling relied on immunoSEQ multiplex PCR, and the TCRdb table lists in-frame clones only, not all of them. The sample includes 100,000 to 150,000 clones, about 91% of them seen just once. Source material: peripheral blood. The source is a man aged 50 or older with acute or convalescent COVID-19.

V usage is TRBV24-1 and J usage is TRBJ2-7; D uncertain. The V end lost 7 bases, the J end lost 6 bases, and 12 bases lay between the germline ends. Germline V lookup: CDR1 KGHDR, CDR2 SFDVKD. The CDR3 is 12 residues long. The CDR3 DNA follows: TGTGCCACCAGCTCCGTTTTTTTCGAGCAGTACTTC. This translates into CATSSVFFEQYF.

The rearrangement uses TRBV5-1 and TRBJ2-3; 11 bases fit TRBD2. CDR1 is SGHRS and CDR2 is YFSETQ in the germline V gene. With V trimmed by 0 bases and J by 0 bases, 3 bases remained unmatched. The CDR3 is 17 residues long. DNA of the CDR3: TGCGCCAGCAGCTTGGCTGGGACTAGCGGAAGCACAGATACGCAGTATTTT. Translation: CASSLAGTSGSTDTQYF.

The chain recombines TRBV11-2 with TRBJ2-2; D remains unclear. The V end lost 3 bases, the J end lost 7 bases, and 12 bases lay between the germline ends. The CDR3 spans 14 residues. Germline V gene data show CDR1 as SGHAT and CDR2 as FQNNGV. CDR3 loop: CASSFQSLVGELFF. CDR3 coding DNA: TGTGCCAGCAGCTTCCAGTCCCTGGTCGGGGAGCTGTTTTTT.

V usage is TRBV2 and J usage is TRBJ1-1, with D unclear. Germline assignment: CDR1 SNHLY and CDR2 FYNNEI. Trimming removed 4 bases at V and 0 bases at J, with 12 bases between. The CDR3 loop spans 15 amino acids. The CDR3: CASSGSQMMNTEAFF. CDR3 DNA: TGTGCCAGCAGTGGAAGTCAGATGATGAACACTGAAGCTTTCTTT.

The J gene is TRBJ2-1, the V gene TRBV19; no definite D call. The CDR3 is 14 amino acids. Trimming stripped 5 bases from V and 8 bases from J, with 16 bases between. Germline CDR1 is LNHDA and CDR2 is SQIVND (reference sequence). The CDR3 region is CASSYFRGEDEQFF. The DNA of the CDR3 is TGTGCCAGTAGTTATTTTAGAGGTGAGGATGAGCAGTTCTTC.

The chain joins TRBV6-2 or TRBV6-3 to TRBJ1-1; D is perhaps TRBD1 (6 bases). The CDR3 contains 13 residues. Germline loops: CDR1 MNHEY, CDR2 SVGEGT. V shed 6 bases and J shed 4 bases, with 12 bases lying between them. CDR3 loop: CASRPQGFTEAFF. Written as DNA, the CDR3 is TGTGCCAGCAGGCCTCAGGGGTTCACTGAAGCTTTCTTT.

The chain couples TRBV19 to TRBJ1-2, with D possibly TRBD1 on 6 matching bases. The germline V and J ends were trimmed by 2 bases and 3 bases, with 10 bases remaining between them. Germline CDR1 and CDR2: LNHDA and SQIVND (reference sequence). The CDR3 runs 14 residues. CDR3 DNA: TGTGCCAGTAGTATACAGGGGTTCGACTATGGCTACACCTTC. Translating it yields CASSIQGFDYGYTF.

This chain uses TRBV19 with TRBJ1-3, with TRBD1 matching over 7 bases. The trim removed 3 bases at V and 3 bases at J, leaving 5 bases unmatched. Germline CDR1 and CDR2: LNHDA and SQIVND (reference sequence). The CDR3 spans 15 residues. The DNA of the CDR3 is TGTGCCAGTAGTATGCGGCAGGGGGATGGAAACACCATATATTTT. This gives the protein CASSMRQGDGNTIYF.

The rearrangement uses TRBV14 and TRBJ1-3; a weak D match, TRBD1 (5 bases). The CDR3 contains 17 residues. Germline assignment: CDR1 SGHDN and CDR2 FVKESK. Between the trimmed V and J ends, which lost 0 bases and 0 bases, there was a span of 12 bases. In DNA form, the CDR3 reads TGTGCCAGCAGCCAAGATCCTTGGGGGGGCTCTGGAAACACCATATATTTT. The encoded protein is CASSQDPWGGSGNTIYF.

The chain is built from TRBV19 and TRBJ1-1, with D unclear. The CDR3 has 10 residues. The ends were cut back, 4 bases at V and 5 bases at J, with 2 bases in the middle. CDR1 is LNHDA and CDR2 is SQIVND in the germline V gene (reference sequence). The CDR3 sequence is CASSTTEAFF. CDR3 in DNA: TGTGCCAGTAGTACGACTGAAGCTTTCTTT.

The sample holds one count of this clone. The chain combines TRBV24-1 with TRBJ2-3, with 10 bases matching TRBD1. The CDR3 sequence is 14 residues long. J gave up 0 bases and V 9 bases, and 2 bases lay outside the gene matches. CDR1 and CDR2 (germline): KGHDR, SFDVKD. CDR3 loop: CATGDRGSTDTQYF. The CDR3 nucleotides are TGTGCCACCGGGGACAGGGGTAGCACAGATACGCAGTATTTT.

The chain is built from TRBV19 and TRBJ2-4, with D possibly being TRBD1 (6 bases). V dropped 6 bases and J dropped 7 bases, with 13 bases sitting between them. Germline V CDR1 and CDR2: LNHDA, SQIVND (reference sequence). CDR3 size: 13 residues. CDR3 protein: CASSPGVGNIQYF. Written as DNA, the CDR3 is TGTGCCAGTAGCCCAGGGGTTGGGAACATTCAGTACTTC.

V gene TRBV2 combines with J gene TRBJ1-5, with a weak D call TRBD1 (6 bases). The V end lost 2 bases, the J end lost 6 bases, and 11 bases lay between the germline ends. Germline lookup yields CDR1 SNHLY and CDR2 FYNNEI. There are 14 residues in the CDR3. The CDR3 spells CASSEWGQRQPQHF. CDR3 sequence (DNA): TGTGCCAGCAGTGAATGGGGGCAGCGTCAGCCCCAGCATTTT. The full variable domain, completed using reference TRBV2 and TRBJ1-5, is EPEVTQTPSHQVTQMGQEVILRCVPISNHLYFYWYRQILGQKVEFLVSFYNNEISEKSEIFDDQFSVERPDGSNFTLKIRSTKLEDSAMYFCASSEWGQRQPQHFGDGTRLSIL.

The chain links TRBV29-1 to TRBJ1-1, with a weak D call TRBD1 (5 bases). V lost 3 bases, J lost 11 bases, and 16 bases lay in between. The CDR3 extends over 12 amino acids. Germline assignment: CDR1 SQVTM and CDR2 ANQGSEA. The CDR3 is CSVEVEGLGAFF. The CDR3 DNA sequence: TGCAGCGTTGAGGTGGAGGGACTAGGGGCTTTCTTT.

This chain connects TRBV5-1 to TRBJ1-1, with D perhaps TRBD1 (5 bases). V was shortened by 3 bases and J by 1 base, with 13 bases between the two germline ends. CDR1 is SGHRS and CDR2 is YFSETQ in the germline V gene. This CDR3 is built from 15 residues. CDR3 loop: CASSSGGQGNTEAFF. CDR3 DNA: TGCGCCAGCAGCTCTGGTGGGCAGGGGAACACTGAAGCTTTCTTT.

This CDR3 is CASFWYGSGYTF. The CDR3 nucleotides read TGTGCCAGCTTTTGGTACGGGTCGGGCTACACCTTC. This chain links TRBV6-5 with TRBJ1-2, with no clear D. Trimming pared 8 bases from V and 8 bases from J, leaving 15 bases between. CDR3 length: 12 amino acids. CDR1 MNHEY and CDR2 SVGAGI come from the germline V gene.

The genes are TRBV5-3 and TRBJ1-2; D is perhaps TRBD1 (5 bases). TRBV5-3 is labeled an ORF, and its function is uncertain. The CDR3 sequence is 13 residues long. Trimming shortened V by 10 bases and J by 1 base, and 14 bases separated the two germline ends. CDR3 amino acids: CAGPGHSNYGYTF. DNA for the CDR3: TGTGCCGGCCCAGGACACAGTAACTATGGCTACACCTTC.

This chain links TRBV7-9 with TRBJ1-2, with 9 bases that match TRBD1. The CDR3 loop spans 15 amino acids. Per the germline V gene, CDR1 is SEHNR and CDR2 is FQNEAQ (reference sequence). The V gene end was trimmed by 4 bases and the J gene end by 3 bases; junction bases not matched to a gene: 6. The CDR3 loop is CASSYRDRVHYGYTF. The CDR3, as DNA: TGTGCCAGCAGCTACCGGGACAGGGTCCACTATGGCTACACCTTC. Full variable domain (remainder filled in from reference TRBV7-9 and TRBJ1-2): DTGVSQNPRHKITKRGQNVTFRCDPISEHNRLYWYRQTLGQGPEFLTYFQNEAQLEKSRLLSDRFSAERPKGSFSTLEIQRTEQGDSAMYLCASSYRDRVHYGYTFGSGTRLTVV.

V gene TRBV5-6 combines with J gene TRBJ1-1, with 8 bases that match TRBD1. V was clipped by 3 bases and J by 4 bases; unmatched bases: 5. CDR3 length: 14 amino acids. Germline CDR1 and CDR2: SGHDT and YYEEEE. For the CDR3, the DNA is TGTGCCAGCAGCTCAGGGGGCTTTGGCACTGAAGCTTTCTTT. This translates into CASSSGGFGTEAFF.

The chain links TRBV24-1 to TRBJ2-2, with D perhaps matching TRBD2 (5 bases). The CDR3 length is 16 residues. V lost 2 bases and J 0 bases, leaving 9 bases between the germline ends. Germline V gene data show CDR1 as KGHDR and CDR2 as SFDVKD. The CDR3 spells CATSDSRAPNTGELFF. In DNA form, the CDR3 reads TGTGCCACCAGTGATTCGCGGGCCCCGAACACCGGGGAGCTGTTTTTT.

The chain couples TRBV6-6 to TRBJ1-1; D is undetermined. The CDR3 consists of 14 residues. Germline CDR1 is MNHNY and CDR2 is SVGAGI (reference sequence). The ends were cut back, 0 bases at V and 2 bases at J, with 7 bases in the middle. CDR3 DNA sequence: TGTGCCAGCAGTTACTCTCCGGGTAACACTGAAGCTTTCTTT. Translation: CASSYSPGNTEAFF.

The V call is TRBV5-1, the J call TRBJ1-5, with D perhaps TRBD1 (6 bases). Deletions cut 4 bases from V and 6 bases from J, with 17 bases between. Germline CDR1 is SGHRS and CDR2 is YFSETQ. This CDR3 has 15 amino acids. CDR3 sequence (DNA): TGCGCCAGCAGCCGGACAACAGGGTCGACTCAGCCCCAGCATTTT. Its translation: CASSRTTGSTQPQHF.

The V gene is TRBV14, the J gene TRBJ1-1; D is perhaps TRBD1 (5 bases). Per germline, CDR1 SGHDN and CDR2 FVKESK. Trimming took 1 base from V and 0 from J, leaving 15 bases between them. CDR3 size: 17 residues. CDR3 protein: CASSQGWGGSMNTEAFF. CDR3 nucleotides: TGTGCCAGCAGCCAAGGGTGGGGCGGCTCGATGAACACTGAAGCTTTCTTT. The whole variable domain, filled in from reference TRBV14 and TRBJ1-1, reads EAGVTQFPSHSVIEKGQTVTLRCDPISGHDNLYWYRRVMGKEIKFLLHFVKESKQDESGMPNNRFLAERTGGTYSTLKVQPAELEDSGVYFCASSQGWGGSMNTEAFFGQGTRLTVV.

The V and J genes are TRBV2 and TRBJ1-5; 8 nucleotides line up with TRBD1. V shed 6 bases and J 6 bases; nucleotides not matched to a gene: 7. CDR3 length: 14 residues. Germline CDR1 and CDR2: SNHLY and FYNNEI. This CDR3 reads CASRLDRGGQPQHF. In DNA, the CDR3 is TGTGCCAGCAGACTCGACAGGGGAGGTCAGCCCCAGCATTTT.

This chain uses TRBV18 with TRBJ1-1; D call uncertain. Deletions cut 4 bases from V and 1 base from J, with 19 bases between. Germline CDR1 is KGHSH and CDR2 is LQKENI. CDR3 length: 17 amino acids. The CDR3 sequence is CASSLIPSMAENTEAFF. The DNA of the CDR3 is TGTGCCAGCTCACTCATCCCGTCCATGGCCGAGAACACTGAAGCTTTCTTT.

J is TRBJ1-3 and V is TRBV9; 7 nucleotides line up with TRBD1. CDR3 length equals 15 residues. Germline V gene sequence: CDR1 SGDLS, CDR2 YYNGEE. The V gene end was trimmed by 4 bases and the J gene end by 0 bases; junction bases not matched to a gene: 4. The CDR3 loop is CASSSRGSSGNTIYF. In DNA form, the CDR3 reads TGTGCCAGCAGCTCCAGGGGGAGCTCTGGAAACACCATATATTTT.

The V gene is TRBV7-2, the J gene TRBJ2-7; D call uncertain. The CDR3 contains 16 residues. Per germline, CDR1 SGHTA and CDR2 FQGNSA. V lost 3 bases, J lost 2 bases, and 17 bases lay in between. The CDR3 is CASSFSLKVAAYEQYF. The DNA for the CDR3 is TGTGCCAGCAGCTTTTCTTTGAAGGTGGCGGCCTACGAGCAGTACTTC.